Listed here are 14 T cell receptor beta chains from one sample, sequenced in a study of T cell responses to AZD1222 COVID-19 vaccine. Here immunoSEQ multiplex PCR was the method, and the copy in TCRdb shows in-frame clones only, minus some. The sample has about 110,000 clones; roughly 92% are singletons. This material consisted of peripheral blood, taken 28 days after the second AZD1222 dose. The receptors were gathered from an adult who received the AZD1222 COVID-19 vaccine.

The chain combines TRBV29-1 with TRBJ1-1; 9 bases align to TRBD1. V gave up 4 bases and J gave up 10 bases; unmatched junction bases: 7. The CDR3 length is 12 residues. CDR1 and CDR2 (germline): SQVTM, ANQGSEA. The chain's CDR3 is CSVVAGTGPAFF. DNA for the CDR3: TGCAGCGTTGTGGCAGGGACAGGGCCAGCTTTCTTT.

This chain joins TRBV7-6 and TRBJ2-3; D gene ambiguous. Between the trimmed V and J ends, which lost 5 bases and 8 bases, there was a span of 17 bases. The germline V gene encodes CDR1 SGHVS and CDR2 FNYEAQ. This CDR3 region has 14 residues. As DNA, the CDR3 is TGTGCCAGCAGCGCTCCGGATAGATCAGCTACGCAGTATTTT. As protein: CASSAPDRSATQYF.

This chain uses TRBV3-1 (or the pseudogene TRBV3-2) with TRBJ1-4; the D is unclear. This CDR3 is 13 amino acids long. Trimming cost V 1 base and J 13 bases, with 13 bases left between them. Germline CDR1 reads LGHDT; CDR2 reads YNNKEL (reference sequence). The chain's CDR3 is CASSQALSTRLFF. Here the CDR3 DNA reads TGTGCCAGCAGCCAAGCATTGTCCACAAGACTGTTTTTT.

The chain has TRBV3-1 (or the pseudogene TRBV3-2) and TRBJ2-2; TRBD1 or TRBD2 may be the D gene (6 bases each). This CDR3 comprises 14 residues. Trimming took off 4 bases at V and 7 bases at J, with 13 bases between the two ends. CDR1 LGHDT and CDR2 YNNKEL come from the germline V gene (reference sequence). This chain's CDR3 is CASSPRGLDGELFF. The DNA for the CDR3 is TGTGCCAGCAGCCCACGGGGGCTGGACGGGGAGCTGTTTTTT.

The V and J genes are TRBV9 and TRBJ2-4; D is unresolved. This CDR3 has 13 amino acids. CDR1 SGDLS and CDR2 YYNGEE come from the germline V gene. Trimming took off 0 bases at V and 7 bases at J, with 8 bases between the two ends. The CDR3 is CASSVDLRNIQYF. The CDR3 DNA reads as TGTGCCAGCAGCGTAGACCTTCGGAACATTCAGTACTTC.

The genes are TRBV24-1 and TRBJ2-3, with 15 positions matching TRBD2. After removal of 2 bases from V and 0 bases from J, the junction contained 5 bases not matched to a gene. The CDR3 has 19 residues. Germline lookup yields CDR1 KGHDR and CDR2 SFDVKD. The CDR3 loop is CATSDYGLAGGSSTDTQYF. In DNA form, the CDR3 reads TGTGCCACCAGTGATTACGGACTAGCGGGGGGGAGTAGCACAGATACGCAGTATTTT.

The rearrangement uses TRBV3-1 (or the pseudogene TRBV3-2) and TRBJ1-2; the D gene is possibly TRBD1 (6 bases). The CDR3 extends over 14 amino acids. V was pared by 2 bases and J by 2 bases, with 9 bases between. Germline CDR1 LGHDT, CDR2 YNNKEL (reference sequence). The CDR3 sequence is CASSQPDRNYGYTF. CDR3 bases: TGTGCCAGCAGCCAACCGGACAGAAACTATGGCTACACCTTC.

This chain joins TRBV7-3 and TRBJ2-3; tentative D call: TRBD1 (6 bases). Germline V gene data show CDR1 as SGHTA and CDR2 as FQGTGA. V gave up 5 bases and J gave up 0 bases, with 9 bases separating them. The CDR3 is 14 residues long. The CDR3: CASSPGTSTDTQYF. CDR3 nucleotides: TGTGCCAGCAGCCCCGGGACAAGCACAGATACGCAGTATTTT.

This clone is a singleton in its sample. The J gene is TRBJ1-1, the V gene TRBV10-3; 11 positions agree with TRBD1. The CDR3 sequence is 14 residues long. CDR1 is ENHRY, CDR2 SYGVKD, per germline. J was trimmed by 5 bases and V by 7 bases; bases with no gene match: 6. The CDR3, as DNA: TGTGCCATCAAAACCGGGACAGGGGGAACTGAAGCTTTCTTT. Protein product: CAIKTGTGGTEAFF.

The chain carries TRBV14 and TRBJ1-6, with unresolved D. The CDR3 consists of 21 residues. Per the germline V gene, CDR1 is SGHDN and CDR2 is FVKESK. Trimming shortened V by 3 bases and J by 0 bases, and 24 bases separated the two germline ends. The CDR3 DNA follows: TGTGCCAGCAGCCAGGGCTATGGTCGTCCAAACCTGAGCTCCTATAATTCACCCCTCCACTTT. It yields the protein CASSQGYGRPNLSSYNSPLHF.

This chain uses TRBV9 with TRBJ1-2, with 7 bases lining up with TRBD1. This CDR3 has 14 residues. The V and J ends lost 0 bases and 4 bases, in that order; junction bases with no gene match: 3. Germline V gene sequence: CDR1 SGDLS, CDR2 YYNGEE. CDR3 bases: TGTGCCAGCAGCGTAGGAGGGGGCGGCTATGGCTACACCTTC. Amino acids: CASSVGGGGYGYTF. Full variable domain (outside the CDR3, taken from reference TRBV9 and TRBJ1-2): DSGVTQTPKHLITATGQRVTLRCSPRSGDLSVYWYQQSLDQGLQFLIQYYNGEERAKGNILERFSAQQFPDLHSELNLSSLELGDSALYFCASSVGGGGYGYTFGSGTRLTVV.

The V call is TRBV7-3, the J call TRBJ2-1; TRBD2 matches 13 bases. V was clipped by 2 bases and J by 5 bases; unmatched bases: 3. Germline CDR1 reads SGHTA; CDR2 reads FQGTGA. This CDR3 is 16 amino acids long. The CDR3 loop reads CASSLHGLAGDNEQFF. As DNA, the CDR3 is TGTGCCAGCAGCTTACACGGACTAGCGGGGGACAATGAGCAGTTCTTC.

The chain joins TRBV4-3 to TRBJ1-5; possibly TRBD1 for D (5 bases). The V and J ends lost 1 base and 4 bases respectively, with 17 bases between them. This CDR3 spans 17 amino acids. Looked up from germline, CDR1 is LGHNA and CDR2 is YSLEER. CDR3 amino acids: CASSQGPVPTANQPQHF. The CDR3 DNA follows: TGCGCCAGCAGCCAAGGCCCCGTACCGACAGCTAATCAGCCCCAGCATTTT.

The rearrangement uses TRBV7-2 and TRBJ1-1; the D is unclear. V lost 1 base and J 9 bases, leaving 9 bases between the germline ends. CDR1 and CDR2 (germline): SGHTA, FQGNSA. This CDR3 spans 12 amino acids. The DNA for the CDR3 is TGTGCCAGCAGCTTAGGGACGGGAAAAGCTTTCTTT. This codes for CASSLGTGKAFF.